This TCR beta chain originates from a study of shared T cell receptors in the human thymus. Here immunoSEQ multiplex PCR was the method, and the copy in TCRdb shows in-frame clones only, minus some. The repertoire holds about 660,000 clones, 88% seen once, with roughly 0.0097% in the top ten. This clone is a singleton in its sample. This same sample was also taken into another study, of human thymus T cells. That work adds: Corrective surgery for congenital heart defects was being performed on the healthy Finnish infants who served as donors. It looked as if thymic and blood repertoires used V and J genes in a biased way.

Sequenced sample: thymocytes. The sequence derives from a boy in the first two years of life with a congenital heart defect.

The CDR3 is CASSDKGADSNQPQHF. The CDR3 bases are TGTGCCAGCAGTGATAAGGGAGCAGATAGCAATCAGCCCCAGCATTTT. This chain uses TRBV6-1 with TRBJ1-5, with D uncertain. This CDR3 has 16 amino acids. Trimming left V 3 bases short and J 0 bases short, with 12 bases between. Germline CDR1 and CDR2: MNHNS and SASEGT.